Each of the 9 T cell receptor beta chains below was sequenced from the same sample in a study of post-analysis software for immune sequencing data. Whole-study findings and limits: Relative to controls, patients had five TRBV segments at higher frequency, with TRBV5-6, TRBV5-1 and TRBV20-1 among these.

Unique molecular identifiers featured in each of the TCR beta cDNA libraries. MiXCR, applied by TCRdb to the PCR reads, yields one record per CDR3 protein. The sample consists of hundreds of thousands of distinct CDR3 sequences, approximately 60% of them appearing once. No antigen has been identified for these receptors. Sequencing input: blood. Receptors were obtained from a girl under 10 years old with multiple sclerosis.

There are a few counts of this clonotype. CDR3 protein: CSVVEGVTEAFF. The CDR3 DNA sequence: TGCAGCGTTGTCGAGGGGGTGACTGAAGCTTTCTTT. This chain connects TRBV29-1 to TRBJ1-1, with a possible D match to TRBD1 (6 bases). Trimming removed 4 bases from V and 5 bases from J, with 11 bases in between. This CDR3 spans 12 amino acids. CDR1 and CDR2 from the germline V gene are SQVTM and ANQGSEA.

This sequence joins TRBV11-2 and TRBJ2-1; tentatively, D is TRBD1 (6 bases). V was shortened by 1 base and J by 4 bases, with 14 bases between the two germline ends. The germline V gene encodes CDR1 SGHAT and CDR2 FQNNGV. This CDR3 is built from 16 residues. Written as DNA, the CDR3 is TGTGCCAGCAGCTTAGTAGGGGGAGAAGGTTACAATGAGCAGTTCTTC. It yields the protein CASSLVGGEGYNEQFF. The complete variable domain, with remaining parts taken from reference TRBV11-2 and TRBJ2-1, reads EAGVAQSPRYKIIEKRQSVAFWCNPISGHATLYWYQQILGQGPKLLIQFQNNGVVDDSQLPKDRFSAERLKGVDSTLKIQPAKLEDSAVYLCASSLVGGEGYNEQFFGPGTRLTVL.

The V and J genes are TRBV5-1 and TRBJ2-1, with 7 bases identical to TRBD1. This CDR3 has 15 amino acids. V shed 3 bases, J shed 4 bases, and the junction held 7 bases outside the gene matches. Germline V gives CDR1 SGHRS, CDR2 YFSETQ. The CDR3: CASSSGQARYNEQFF. For the CDR3, the DNA is TGCGCCAGCAGCTCAGGACAGGCCCGATACAATGAGCAGTTCTTC.

This clonotype has at least ten counts. The chain uses TRBV12-3 or TRBV12-4 and TRBJ1-5, with D hard to call. V was clipped by 3 bases and J by 4 bases, with 7 bases between them. This CDR3 comprises 13 residues. The CDR3 DNA is TGTGCCAGCAGTTTGGACGGAAATCAGCCCCAGCATTTT. Protein sequence: CASSLDGNQPQHF.

This clonotype was detected a few times. J is TRBJ2-5 and V is TRBV19, with unresolved D. The J call is doubtful: the DNA matches TRBJ2-4 better. This CDR3 spans 13 amino acids. CDR1 is LNHDA and CDR2 is SQIVND in the germline V gene (reference sequence). CDR3 DNA: TGTGCCAGTGGCGGTAGGCTTGGCGACATTCAGTACTTC. Translated, it gives CASGGRLGDIQYF.

This chain connects TRBV7-9 to TRBJ2-5, with D possibly being TRBD1 (6 bases). This CDR3 contains 13 residues. Per the germline V gene, CDR1 is SEHNR and CDR2 is FQNEAQ (reference sequence). V dropped 8 bases and J dropped 11 bases, with 21 bases sitting between them. CDR3 coding DNA: TGTGCCAGCGGCAGGGGCGCCTACAATGAGCAGTACTTC. This translates into CASGRGAYNEQYF.

This chain links TRBV19 with TRBJ2-5; D remains ambiguous. The J call is uncertain, as TRBJ2-7 better fits the DNA end. CDR1 LNHDA and CDR2 SQIVND come from the germline V gene (reference sequence). This CDR3 is 12 amino acids long. The CDR3, as DNA: TGTGCCAGTAGTATGGAGACCTACGAGCAGTACTTC. It translates to CASSMETYEQYF.

The rearrangement uses TRBV6-5 and TRBJ2-5; TRBD2 matches at 11 bases. The junction had 10 bases not matched to a gene; V was cut back by 4 bases and J by 0 bases. The CDR3 runs to 18 residues. Germline CDR1 is MNHEY and CDR2 is SVGAGI. In nucleotides, the CDR3 is TGTGCCAGCAGTTTATCTAGCGGGGGGACCTATTACCAAGAGACCCAGTACTTC. Protein sequence: CASSLSSGGTYYQETQYF.

This clonotype was detected only a few times. The chain links TRBV20-1 to TRBJ2-3, with D possibly TRBD1 on 6 matching bases. Germline V gene data show CDR1 as DFQATT and CDR2 as SNEGSKA (reference sequence). Trimming took 0 bases from V and 7 from J, leaving 8 bases between them. CDR3 length: 12 residues. The DNA of the CDR3 is TGCAGTGCTAGAGACAGGGACAATACGCAGTATTTT. Translation: CSARDRDNTQYF.